The clone carrying this TCR beta chain was seen a single time. Its target is not known. The V and J ends lost 6 bases and 4 bases, in that order; junction bases with no gene match: 9. Germline assignment: CDR1 SGHDT and CDR2 YYEEEE. The CDR3 loop spans 14 amino acids. This entry is derived from a study of STAT5B mutations in CD4+ large granular lymphocyte leukemia. Study results and caveats: Main leukemic clonotypes were patient-specific, but roughly 25% appeared at low frequency elsewhere. Top patient clones used TRBV06 genes more often: 8/27 versus 2/35 in controls.

Sequencing was performed with immunoSEQ multiplex PCR; in TCRdb, only in-frame clones are kept and a portion is missing. The repertoire holds approximately 35,000 clones, with more than 60% as singletons. Control samples were healthy donors' buffy coats. The chain carries TRBV5-6 and TRBJ2-7; 8 positions agree with TRBD2. Material: CD4+ T cells from blood buffy coats. The source of this sequence is a human donor in good health. The CDR3 spells CASTPGGGGYEQYF. CDR3 sequence (DNA): TGTGCCAGCACCCCGGGGGGGGGCGGTTACGAGCAGTACTTC.